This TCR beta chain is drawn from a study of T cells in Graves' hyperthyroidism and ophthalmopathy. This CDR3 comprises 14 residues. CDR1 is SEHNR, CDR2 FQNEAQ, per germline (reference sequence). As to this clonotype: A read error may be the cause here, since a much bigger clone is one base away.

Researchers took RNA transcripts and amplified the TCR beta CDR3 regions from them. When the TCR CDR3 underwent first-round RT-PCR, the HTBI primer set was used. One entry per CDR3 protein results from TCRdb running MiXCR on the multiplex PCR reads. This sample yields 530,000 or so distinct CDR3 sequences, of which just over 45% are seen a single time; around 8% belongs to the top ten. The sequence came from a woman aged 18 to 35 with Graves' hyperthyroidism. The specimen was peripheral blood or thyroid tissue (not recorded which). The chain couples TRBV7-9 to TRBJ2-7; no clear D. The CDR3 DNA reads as TGTGCCGGCAGCTTAGATAGTTTAGTCTACGAGCAGTACTTC. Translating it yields CAGSLDSLVYEQYF. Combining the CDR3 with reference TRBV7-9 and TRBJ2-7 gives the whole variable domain DTGVSQNPRHKITKRGQNVTFRCDPISEHNRLYWYRQTLGQGPEFLTYFQNEAQLEKSRLLSDRFSAERPKGSFSTLEIQRTEQGDSAMYLCAGSLDSLVYEQYFGPGTRLTVT.